This section outlines one T cell receptor beta chain sequence together with its context. This entry is derived from a study of blood T cell repertoires in COVID-19. Only in-frame clones appear in the TCRdb table, and some are missing; sequencing was by immunoSEQ multiplex PCR. The sample holds roughly 200,000 clones, roughly 88% seen once. V shed 0 bases and J 1 base; nucleotides not matched to a gene: 6. The CDR3 sequence is 16 residues long. Germline CDR1 SGHRS, CDR2 YFSETQ. This sequence was found in a young woman who had recovered from COVID-19. The chain recombines TRBV5-1 with TRBJ2-7, with 8 bases that match TRBD2. The sequenced sample was PBMCs or T cells enriched from blood (not recorded which). This chain's CDR3 is CASSLVAGGLSYEQYF. The CDR3 DNA follows: TGCGCCAGCAGCTTGGTTGCGGGAGGCCTTTCCTACGAGCAGTACTTC.